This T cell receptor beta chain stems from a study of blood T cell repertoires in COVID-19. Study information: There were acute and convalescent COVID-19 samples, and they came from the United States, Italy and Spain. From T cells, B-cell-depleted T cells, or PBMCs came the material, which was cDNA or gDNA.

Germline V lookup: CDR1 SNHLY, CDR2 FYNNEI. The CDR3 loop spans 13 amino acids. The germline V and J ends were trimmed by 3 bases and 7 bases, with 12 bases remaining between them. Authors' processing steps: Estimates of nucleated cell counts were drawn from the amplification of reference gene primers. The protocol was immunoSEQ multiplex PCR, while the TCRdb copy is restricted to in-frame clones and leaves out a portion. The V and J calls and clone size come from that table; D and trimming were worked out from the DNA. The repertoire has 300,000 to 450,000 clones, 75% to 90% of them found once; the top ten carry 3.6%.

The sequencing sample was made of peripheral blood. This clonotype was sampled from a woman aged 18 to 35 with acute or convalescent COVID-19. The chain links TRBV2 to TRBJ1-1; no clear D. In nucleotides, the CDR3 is TGTGCCAGCAGTGATCCGGGTGTCGGTGAAGCTTTCTTT. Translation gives CASSDPGVGEAFF.